Listed below are T cell receptor beta chains from one sample, sequenced in a study of PD-1 blockade in classical Hodgkin lymphoma. Sequenced by immunoSEQ multiplex PCR; TCRdb stores in-frame clones only, minus some. This sample has under 60,000 clones, with 73% found just once. The source material was peripheral blood mononuclear cells (PBMCs), sampled before the second cycle of nivolumab. These TCRs come from a human donor with classical Hodgkin lymphoma. Both conserved end residues are part of each CDR3. A D gene is named only where the DNA matches it firmly. Some rows mark clone size as missing; the rest say once, few, many or name a class of expanded clone.

d_gene: -; abundance: few; j_gene: TRBJ1-5; v_gene: TRBV11-2; CDR3aa: CASSQGDQPQHF; CDR3nt: TGTGCCAGCAGCCAGGGAGATCAGCCCCAGCATTTT
d_gene: -; abundance: -; j_gene: TRBJ1-3; v_gene: TRBV7-2; CDR3aa: CASSSQATSGNTIYF; CDR3nt: TGTGCCAGCAGCTCACAGGCTACCTCTGGAAACACCATATATTTT
d_gene: -; abundance: -; j_gene: TRBJ2-7; v_gene: TRBV10-3; CDR3aa: CATDRGTPTYEQYF; CDR3nt: TGTGCCACCGACCGCGGGACGCCAACCTACGAGCAGTACTTC
d_gene: -; abundance: -; j_gene: TRBJ2-2; v_gene: TRBV30; CDR3aa: CAWSAIDTGELFF; CDR3nt: TGTGCCTGGAGTGCTATTGACACCGGGGAGCTGTTTTTT
d_gene: TRBD2; abundance: -; j_gene: TRBJ2-7; v_gene: TRBV19; CDR3aa: CASSSLAASYEQYF; CDR3nt: TGTGCCAGTAGTTCCCTAGCGGCTTCCTACGAGCAGTACTTC
d_gene: TRBD2; abundance: -; j_gene: TRBJ2-7; v_gene: TRBV6-1; CDR3aa: CASSVEGLAGEYEQYF; CDR3nt: TGTGCCAGCAGTGTCGAGGGACTAGCGGGAGAGTACGAGCAGTACTTC
d_gene: -; abundance: -; j_gene: TRBJ2-7; v_gene: TRBV14; CDR3aa: CASSQGKGRVYEQYF; CDR3nt: TGTGCCAGCAGCCAAGGAAAGGGACGAGTCTACGAGCAGTACTTC
d_gene: -; abundance: medium-sized; j_gene: TRBJ2-2; v_gene: TRBV6-1; CDR3aa: CASIGITAITGELFF; CDR3nt: TGTGCCAGCATAGGTATAACAGCAATCACCGGGGAGCTGTTTTTT
d_gene: TRBD2; abundance: -; j_gene: TRBJ2-7; v_gene: TRBV29-1; CDR3aa: CSVGAGHQASPSGTPGFSYEQYF; CDR3nt: TGCAGCGTGGGAGCGGGACACCAGGCTTCTCCTAGCGGGACACCAGGCTTCTCCTACGAGCAGTACTTC
d_gene: -; abundance: -; j_gene: TRBJ1-2; v_gene: TRBV6-5; CDR3aa: CASSPQGNYGYTF; CDR3nt: TGTGCCAGCAGTCCCCAGGGAAACTATGGCTACACCTTC
d_gene: TRBD2; abundance: once; j_gene: TRBJ2-1; v_gene: TRBV19; CDR3aa: CASSISPGTSGDNEQFF; CDR3nt: TGTGCCAGTAGTATAAGCCCCGGGACTAGCGGAGACAATGAGCAGTTCTTC
d_gene: -; abundance: few; j_gene: TRBJ1-5; v_gene: TRBV7-2; CDR3aa: CASSLLSQPQHF; CDR3nt: TGTGCCAGCAGCTTATTGAGTCAGCCCCAGCATTTT
d_gene: -; abundance: -; j_gene: TRBJ1-2; v_gene: TRBV5-1; CDR3aa: CASSELTGRYTF; CDR3nt: TGCGCCAGCAGCGAGCTAACAGGGCGCTACACCTTC